This TCR beta chain emerged from a study of molecular identifiers for immune sequencing clone quantification (dated by TCRdb to 2017 to 2018). About the full investigation: For a replicate experiment, RNA from approximately 20,000 or 100,000 naive CD8 T cells was divided into five aliquots, of which four were sequenced. The study was a methods study using CD8 T cells to benchmark molecular-identifier clustering-based TCR repertoire sequencing (MIDCIRS) and TCR RNA copy counting. Beyond this particular receptor, the publication reports: The naive libraries included spiked-in Jurkat TCR RNA (around 9 copies' worth), and this Jurkat TCR RNA is not part of the donor repertoire. Modeling indicated approximately 3.1 TCR RNA copies recovered per cell, compared with roughly 9.7 by digital PCR, which implies a capture efficiency of 25% to 35%. Clones above 20 RNA copies held over 97% of molecules in CMV-specific effector cells but under 1% in naive cells. Spiked-in Jurkat TCR RNA equivalent to a single cell was reported to be detectable even among one million naive CD8 T cells. Highly expanded clone sizes could be underestimated if identical TCR molecules share a barcode. Without barcode sub-clustering, chimeric consensus sequences inflated TCR diversity; chimeras reached as high as 47%.

Libraries of naive CD8 T cells were generated from around 20,000 to 990,000 sorted cells, with 10%, 30% or 50% of the purified RNA used. Naive CD8 T cells were FACS-sorted as CD8+CD4-CCR7+CD45RA+ on a BD FACSAria II into RLT Plus buffer. To test detection sensitivity, Jurkat RNA equal to around nine TCR copies was added to samples of about 17,000-1,100,000 naive CD8 T cells. CD8 T cells were enriched using RosetteSep CD8+ T Cell Enrichment Cocktail and Ficoll-Paque, and the enriched cells then underwent ACK red cell lysis. The library was built by means of PCR. The sequencing machine was a NextSeq 500. Preparation of bulk TCR libraries followed a previously described approach, with the TCR primers listed in Table S5. Total RNA was purified with the Qiagen AllPrep DNA/RNA kit. Before analysis, reads from multiple sequencing runs of the same library were pooled. As for how the authors treated the data: Reads were retained only if an exact TCR constant sequence was present, and the retained reads were trimmed to 150 nt and grouped according to their 12-nt molecular barcodes. Reads within each barcode group were sub-clustered using a 15% Levenshtein threshold, and quality-weighted consensus sequences were constructed for each RNA molecule. Non-functional sequences were discarded, and so were lower-count sequences lying one edit away from another sequence. Barcode sub-clusters with fewer than 20% of the maximum read count were removed, based on fitting two negative binomial distributions. TCRdb's own reprocessing of the public reads used fastp at Q25 and MiXCR and kept productive beta chains. CDR3 protein duplicates are merged, each entry listing the most common genes and DNA. The V and J calls were determined by TCRdb, not by the authors. Here the sample has about 320,000 distinct CDR3 sequences; about 23% occur a single time. The top ten clones comprise 0.7% to 0.95% of the sample.

From the germline V gene (reference sequence), CDR1 is LGHDT and CDR2 is YNNKEL. The CDR3 holds 15 amino acids from the cysteine to the phenylalanine. Of all the DNA, just the CDR3 is kept, 45 bases in frame from base 1. Trimming costs V 6 bases and J 4 bases, and their ends lie 18 bases apart. Of note for this clonotype: Its antigen remains undetermined. Base quality data are lacking; no much larger clone is found one base away.

Sequenced sample: naive CD8+ T cells from blood, with Jurkat cell RNA spiked in. The cell subset or site label, as the study defines it: FACS-sorted CD8+CD4-CCR7+CD45RA+ naive T cells. Here the chain combines TRBV3-1 and TRBJ2-5; matching of 6 bases hints at TRBD1 as the D gene. This receptor was taken from a human donor in good health. Some libraries in this study had Jurkat cell RNA spiked in. The DNA is TGTGCCAGCAGAGAAACAGGGCTTGGGGGAGAGACCCAGTACTTC. Translated, it reads CASRETGLGGETQYF.